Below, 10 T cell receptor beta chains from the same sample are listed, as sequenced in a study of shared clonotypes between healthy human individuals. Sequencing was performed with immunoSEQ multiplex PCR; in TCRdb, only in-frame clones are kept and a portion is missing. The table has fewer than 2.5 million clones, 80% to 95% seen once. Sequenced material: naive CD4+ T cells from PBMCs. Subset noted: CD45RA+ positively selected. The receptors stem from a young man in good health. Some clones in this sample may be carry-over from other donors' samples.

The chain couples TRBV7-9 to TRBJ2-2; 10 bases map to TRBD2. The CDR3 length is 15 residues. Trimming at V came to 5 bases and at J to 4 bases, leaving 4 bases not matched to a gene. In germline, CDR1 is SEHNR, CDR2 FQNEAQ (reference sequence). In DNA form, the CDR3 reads TGTGCCAGCAGCCAGCGGGGGGGCATCACCGGGGAGCTGTTTTTT. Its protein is CASSQRGGITGELFF.

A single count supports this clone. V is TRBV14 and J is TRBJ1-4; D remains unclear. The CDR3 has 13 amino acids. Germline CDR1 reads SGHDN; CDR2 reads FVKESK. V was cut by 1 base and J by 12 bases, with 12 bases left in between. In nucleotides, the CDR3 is TGTGCCAGCAGCCAAGTTTACGGGGAACAACTGTTTTTT. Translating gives CASSQVYGEQLFF.

The CDR3 DNA sequence: TGTGCCAGCAGCAGGGGACAGAGCAATCAGCCCCAGCATTTT. Translating it yields CASSRGQSNQPQHF. This chain connects TRBV7-8 to TRBJ1-5; 7 positions agree with TRBD1. V was pared by 5 bases and J by 1 base, with 2 bases of the junction left unmatched. The CDR3 loop spans 14 amino acids. In germline, CDR1 is SGHVS, CDR2 FQNEAQ.

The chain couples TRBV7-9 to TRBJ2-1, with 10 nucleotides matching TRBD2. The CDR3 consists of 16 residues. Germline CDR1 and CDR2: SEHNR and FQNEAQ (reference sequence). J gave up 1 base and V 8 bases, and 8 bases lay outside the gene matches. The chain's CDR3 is CASAPPSGSSYNEQFF. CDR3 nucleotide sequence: TGTGCCAGCGCCCCCCCTAGCGGGAGTTCCTACAATGAGCAGTTCTTC. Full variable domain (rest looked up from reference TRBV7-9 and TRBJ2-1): DTGVSQNPRHKITKRGQNVTFRCDPISEHNRLYWYRQTLGQGPEFLTYFQNEAQLEKSRLLSDRFSAERPKGSFSTLEIQRTEQGDSAMYLCASAPPSGSSYNEQFFGPGTRLTVL.

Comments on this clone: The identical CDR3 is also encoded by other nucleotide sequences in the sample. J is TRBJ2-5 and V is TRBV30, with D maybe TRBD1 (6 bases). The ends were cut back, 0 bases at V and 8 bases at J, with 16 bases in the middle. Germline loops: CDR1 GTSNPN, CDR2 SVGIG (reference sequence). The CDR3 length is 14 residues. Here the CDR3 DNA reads TGTGCCTGGAGTGTAGTGAGAGGGGGAGAAACCCAGTACTTC. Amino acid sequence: CAWSVVRGGETQYF. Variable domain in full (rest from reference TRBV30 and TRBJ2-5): SQTIHQWPATLVQPVGSPLSLECTVEGTSNPNLYWYRQAAGRGLQLLFYSVGIGQISSEVPQNLSASRPQDRQFILSSKKLLLSDSGFYLCAWSVVRGGETQYFGPGTRLLVL.

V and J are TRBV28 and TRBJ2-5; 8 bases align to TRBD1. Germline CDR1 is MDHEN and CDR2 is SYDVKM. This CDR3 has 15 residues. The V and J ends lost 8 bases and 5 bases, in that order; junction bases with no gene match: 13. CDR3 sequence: CASLSTGQERETQYF. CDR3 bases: TGTGCCAGCCTTAGCACGGGACAGGAGCGGGAGACCCAGTACTTC.

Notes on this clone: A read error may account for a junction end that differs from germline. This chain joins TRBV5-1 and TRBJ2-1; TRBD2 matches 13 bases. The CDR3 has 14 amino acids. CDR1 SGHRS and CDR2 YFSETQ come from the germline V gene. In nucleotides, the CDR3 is TGCGCCAGCAGCTTATACGGGACTAGCGGGATTTTTCTCTTC. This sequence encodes CASSLYGTSGIFLF.

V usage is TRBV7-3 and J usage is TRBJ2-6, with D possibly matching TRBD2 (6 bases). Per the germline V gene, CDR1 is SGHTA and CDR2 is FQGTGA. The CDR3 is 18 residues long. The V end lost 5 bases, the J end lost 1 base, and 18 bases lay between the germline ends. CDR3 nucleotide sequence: TGTGCCAGCAGCGCAAGCTCCGGGACTGTGTCTGGGGCCAACGTCCTGACTTTC. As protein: CASSASSGTVSGANVLTF. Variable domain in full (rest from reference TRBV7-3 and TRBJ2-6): GAGVSQTPSNKVTEKGKYVELRCDPISGHTALYWYRQSLGQGPEFLIYFQGTGAADDSGLPNDRFFAVRPEGSVSTLKIQRTERGDSAVYLCASSASSGTVSGANVLTFGAGSRLTVL.

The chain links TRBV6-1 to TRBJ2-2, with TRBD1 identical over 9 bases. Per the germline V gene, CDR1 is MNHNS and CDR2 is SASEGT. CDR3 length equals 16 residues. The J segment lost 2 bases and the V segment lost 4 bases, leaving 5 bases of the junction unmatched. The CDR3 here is CASSVRDRVNTGELFF. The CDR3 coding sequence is TGTGCCAGCAGTGTAAGGGACAGGGTCAACACCGGGGAGCTGTTTTTT.

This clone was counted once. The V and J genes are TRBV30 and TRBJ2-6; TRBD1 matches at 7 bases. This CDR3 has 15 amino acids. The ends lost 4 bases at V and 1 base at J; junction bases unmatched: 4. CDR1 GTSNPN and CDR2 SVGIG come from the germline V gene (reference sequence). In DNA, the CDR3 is TGTGCCTGGACGACAGGGCTATCTGGGGCCAACGTCCTGACTTTC. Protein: CAWTTGLSGANVLTF.